The clone carrying this T cell receptor beta chain was seen many times. Its cognate antigen is unknown. This record belongs to a study of human T cells and chemical hapten exposure. About the research overall: A roughly 2 cm by roughly 2 cm inner upper arm patch received 2% DPC for sensitization. Cases of alopecia areata, totalis or universalis occurred in a predominantly female patient group. Notes on the study in general: Healthy individuals' immune responses may differ from those of donors, who had alopecia.

Time point defined: patch test 1, 2 weeks after DPC sensitization. Treatment given: therapeutic diphenylcyclopropenone sensitization with weekly scalp DPC. Total RNA came from unfractionated whole blood. V lost 5 bases and J lost 0; bases outside the gene matches: 13. The CDR3 runs to 19 residues. CDR1 and CDR2 (germline): SEHNR, FQNEAQ (reference sequence). TCRdb re-called the RACE reads through MiXCR, storing one row per CDR3 protein. The sample contains about 110,000 distinct CDR3 sequences, 8% to 13% of which appear only once. The chain uses TRBV7-9 and TRBJ2-6; 7 positions agree with TRBD1. The receptor was derived from a woman in her thirties or forties with alopecia areata. Some clones in this sample may be carry-over from other donors' samples. The source was whole blood, collected in connection with sensitization to the hapten diphenylcyclopropenone (DPC). The CDR3 region is CASSQPWDSDYSGANVLTF. CDR3 DNA: TGTGCCAGCAGCCAACCCTGGGACAGCGATTACTCTGGGGCCAACGTCCTGACTTTC.